These 5 T cell receptor beta chains were all obtained from the same sample, sequenced in a study of PD-L1 blockade in urothelial cancer. TCRdb keeps only in-frame clones here, not all; method: immunoSEQ multiplex PCR. The sample consists of about 110,000 clones, approximately 90% of them appearing once. Time point denoted: peripheral blood 6 weeks after treatment start. The material sequenced was PBMCs, taken around atezolizumab (anti-PD-L1) treatment. The receptor set was obtained from a man aged 55-75 years with urothelial cancer.

Points on this clone: The limits of the CDR3 on the DNA are not certain, so only TCRdb's listed CDR3 is given. V and J are TRBV5-4 and TRBJ2-5; the DNA was not compared with TRBD2, the D call given in the table. The V gene's germline CDR1 is SGHNT and CDR2 YYREEE (reference sequence). Ends included, the CDR3 has 16 residues. The CDR3 spells CASSTSAGGLGETQYF.

To note about this clone: This sample includes further DNA sequences coding for the same CDR3. The chain employs TRBV4-2 and TRBJ2-3; possible D gene TRBD2, 7 bases. The V end was cut by 0 bases, the J end by 4 bases, with 11 bases between. Germline lookup yields CDR1 LGHNA and CDR2 YNFKEQ. The CDR3 runs to 15 residues. The CDR3 DNA reads TGTGCCAGCAGCCAAGATGGGGGGGCGTCAGATACGCAGTATTTT. Amino acids: CASSQDGGASDTQYF.

The chain carries TRBV7-9 and TRBJ1-2; 7 bases map to TRBD1. CDR1 and CDR2 from the germline V gene are SEHNR and FQNEAQ (reference sequence). J gave up 7 bases and V 5 bases, and 10 bases lay outside the gene matches. This CDR3 is 14 amino acids long. The CDR3 coding sequence is TGTGCCAGCAGCCAGGGGGGACAGTCGTTTGGCTACACCTTC. It codes for CASSQGGQSFGYTF.

V and J are TRBV18 and TRBJ2-3; 7 nucleotides match TRBD1. Germline V lookup: CDR1 KGHSH, CDR2 LQKENI. With 1 base clipped from V and 0 bases from J, the junction kept 7 bases outside the gene matches. This CDR3 region has 17 residues. The CDR3 sequence is CASSPLGQQDSTDTQYF. For the CDR3, the DNA is TGTGCCAGCTCACCACTGGGACAGCAGGATAGCACAGATACGCAGTATTTT.

The V and J genes are TRBV4-3 and TRBJ1-3, with 10 bases identical to TRBD1. The CDR3 has 17 amino acids. CDR1 is LGHNA and CDR2 is YSLEER in the germline V gene. The V segment lost 2 bases and the J segment 10 bases; nucleotides outside the gene matches: 14. CDR3 region: CASSQILTGGKQGTIYF. The CDR3 DNA sequence: TGCGCCAGCAGCCAAATACTGACAGGGGGCAAGCAAGGAACCATATATTTT.